These 32 T cell receptor beta chains share one sample of origin, sequenced in a study of blood T cell repertoires in COVID-19. Generated by immunoSEQ multiplex PCR, the TCRdb table keeps only in-frame clones and is missing some. The table lists roughly 220,000 clones, more than 85% of them singletons. The sample comprised peripheral blood. The source of these receptors is a woman between 45 and 65 years old with COVID-19, enrolled during active disease.

Notes on this clone: Other DNA sequences in the same sample also yield this CDR3. This chain links TRBV5-1 with TRBJ1-1; possible D gene TRBD1, 6 bases. V was clipped by 0 bases and J by 5 bases, with 14 bases between them. Germline V gene lookup returns CDR1 SGHRS and CDR2 YFSETQ. This CDR3 comprises 15 residues. The CDR3 bases are TGCGCCAGCAGCTTGGAGGGCAGGGGAGCAACTGAAGCTTTCTTT. Its protein is CASSLEGRGATEAFF.

The CDR3 region has the DNA TGTGCCAGCAGCCAGAGACAGGGCCCTCAGGAGACCCAGTACTTC. This codes for CASSQRQGPQETQYF. The genes are TRBV3-1 (or the pseudogene TRBV3-2) and TRBJ2-5, with 7 positions matching TRBD1. This CDR3 spans 15 amino acids. Per germline, CDR1 LGHDT and CDR2 YNNKEL (reference sequence). V gave up 3 bases and J gave up 5 bases; unmatched junction bases: 9.

V and J are TRBV18 and TRBJ1-2; a possible D gene is TRBD1 (5 bases). The ends were cut back, 6 bases at V and 3 bases at J, with 14 bases in the middle. The CDR3 contains 14 residues. The germline V gene has CDR1 KGHSH and CDR2 LQKENI. CDR3 coding DNA: TGTGCCAGCTCCCGCGAAGGGGTCGACTATGGCTACACCTTC. Its protein product is CASSREGVDYGYTF.

This chain uses TRBV15 with TRBJ1-3; D call uncertain. Looked up from germline, CDR1 is LNHNV and CDR2 is YYDKDF (reference sequence). This CDR3 is 16 amino acids long. The V end was cut by 0 bases, the J end by 2 bases, with 11 bases between. The CDR3: CATSRDNPLTGNTIYF. The CDR3 coding sequence is TGTGCCACCAGCAGAGATAACCCACTAACTGGAAACACCATATATTTT.

This chain links TRBV2 with TRBJ2-1; D possibly corresponds to TRBD2 (5 bases). V lost 5 bases, J lost 3 bases, and 14 bases lay in between. Germline loops: CDR1 SNHLY, CDR2 FYNNEI. The CDR3 runs 15 residues. CDR3 sequence reads: CASSPGRTFYNEQFF. CDR3 nucleotides: TGTGCCAGCAGTCCTGGACGGACTTTCTACAATGAGCAGTTCTTC.

The J gene is TRBJ2-6, the V gene TRBV24-1; D uncertain. The CDR3 consists of 14 residues. Germline V CDR1 and CDR2: KGHDR, SFDVKD. Trimming left V 4 bases short and J 1 base short, with 4 bases between. CDR3 sequence (DNA): TGTGCCACCAGTGACCCTTCTGGGGCCAACGTCCTGACTTTC. It specifies CATSDPSGANVLTF.

The chain employs TRBV20-1 and TRBJ2-7; tentative D call: TRBD1 (5 bases). The CDR3 consists of 11 residues. CDR1 is DFQATT and CDR2 is SNEGSKA in the germline V gene (reference sequence). The V and J ends lost 8 bases and 5 bases respectively, with 13 bases between them. The CDR3 is CSSRDTNEQYF. The DNA for the CDR3 is TGCAGTTCCAGGGATACTAACGAGCAGTACTTC.

The rearrangement uses TRBV24-1 and TRBJ1-4, with D possibly being TRBD1 (5 bases). The V end was cut by 9 bases, the J end by 4 bases, with 11 bases between. The germline gives CDR1 KGHDR, CDR2 SFDVKD. The CDR3 covers 13 residues. In nucleotides, the CDR3 is TGTGCCACCCGCCTGGGGCTTAATGAAAAACTGTTTTTT. Translated: CATRLGLNEKLFF.

This sequence joins TRBV18 and TRBJ1-1; D unclear. The germline V gene has CDR1 KGHSH and CDR2 LQKENI. The CDR3 is 14 amino acids. V shed 2 bases and J shed 0 bases, with 7 bases lying between them. This CDR3 reads CASSPGRLNTEAFF. CDR3 nucleotide sequence: TGTGCCAGCTCACCAGGGCGACTGAACACTGAAGCTTTCTTT.

The chain has TRBV4-1 and TRBJ2-5, with TRBD2 matching 15 bases. The V segment lost 4 bases and the J segment 5 bases; nucleotides outside the gene matches: 8. CDR1 and CDR2 (germline): MGHRA, YSYEKL. The length of the CDR3 is 17 residues. The CDR3 sequence: CASSLTRTSGGAETQYF. DNA for the CDR3: TGCGCCAGCAGCCTTACCCGGACTAGCGGGGGGGCTGAGACCCAGTACTTC.

J is TRBJ2-3 and V is TRBV5-6, with 9 bases identical to TRBD2. The length of the CDR3 is 19 residues. The V segment lost 2 bases and the J segment 0 bases; nucleotides outside the gene matches: 13. From germline, CDR1 is SGHDT and CDR2 YYEEEE. Here the CDR3 DNA reads TGTGCCAGCAGCTTTCCCCTAGCGGGGCCCTCGTGGAGCACAGATACGCAGTATTTT. Its translation: CASSFPLAGPSWSTDTQYF.

This rearrangement joins TRBV3-1 (or the pseudogene TRBV3-2) to TRBJ1-2, with 7 bases aligning to TRBD1. The germline gives CDR1 LGHDT, CDR2 YNNKEL (reference sequence). The CDR3 runs to 14 residues. The junction had 8 bases not matched to a gene; V was cut back by 4 bases and J by 6 bases. In DNA form, the CDR3 reads TGTGCCAGCAGCCCTGACAGGGCCTGGGATGGCTACACCTTC. Translated: CASSPDRAWDGYTF.

This sequence joins TRBV6-2 or TRBV6-3 and TRBJ2-2, with D possibly TRBD2 on 6 matching bases. The V end lost 4 bases, the J end lost 3 bases, and 12 bases lay between the germline ends. From germline, CDR1 is MNHEY and CDR2 SVGEGT. The CDR3 is made up of 15 amino acids. This chain's CDR3 is CASSSEGWDTGELFF. The DNA of the CDR3 is TGTGCCAGCAGTTCGGAGGGTTGGGACACCGGGGAGCTGTTTTTT.

The genes are TRBV27 and TRBJ1-5, with D possibly matching TRBD1 (6 bases). V was clipped by 5 bases and J by 7 bases, with 15 bases between them. The V gene's germline CDR1 is MNHEY and CDR2 SMNVEV (reference sequence). The CDR3 totals 14 residues. CDR3 in DNA: TGTGCCAGCAGTACAGGGTTGAGGGGACAGCCCCAGCATTTT. Translated, it gives CASSTGLRGQPQHF.

The chain is built from TRBV2 and TRBJ1-6, with D uncertain. The CDR3 length is 14 residues. Germline V CDR1 and CDR2: SNHLY, FYNNEI. The ends were cut back, 3 bases at V and 6 bases at J, with 9 bases in the middle. This CDR3 reads CASSDTRSNSPLHF. The CDR3 nucleotides read TGTGCCAGCAGTGATACCCGCAGTAATTCACCCCTCCACTTT.

The rearrangement joins TRBV9 to TRBJ1-1, with a weak D call TRBD1 (6 bases). This CDR3 contains 13 residues. Trimming stripped 6 bases from V and 1 base from J, with 10 bases between. The germline CDR1 and CDR2 sequences are SGDLS and YYNGEE. The CDR3: CASKGGKNTEAFF. In DNA form, the CDR3 reads TGTGCCAGCAAGGGGGGGAAGAACACTGAAGCTTTCTTT.

This clone was observed a few times. The chain carries TRBV7-8 and TRBJ1-1; D is possibly TRBD1 (6 bases). CDR1 is SGHVS and CDR2 is FQNEAQ in the germline V gene. Trimming pared 6 bases from V and 0 bases from J, leaving 11 bases between. This CDR3 is built from 14 residues. CDR3 in DNA: TGTGCCAGCAGGGCAGGGGCTATGAACACTGAAGCTTTCTTT. Translation gives CASRAGAMNTEAFF.

The chain carries TRBV10-2 and TRBJ2-1, with a weak D call TRBD1 (6 bases). V was trimmed by 4 bases and J by 9 bases, leaving 13 bases between them. The CDR3 length is 13 residues. Germline V gene lookup returns CDR1 WSHSY and CDR2 SAAADI. The CDR3 here is CASSGGQTLEQFF. CDR3 nucleotide sequence: TGCGCCAGCAGTGGAGGACAGACCCTTGAGCAGTTCTTC.

The chain is built from TRBV12-3 or TRBV12-4 and TRBJ1-1, with D possibly matching TRBD1 (5 bases). This CDR3 spans 13 amino acids. Deletions cut 2 bases from V and 5 bases from J, with 9 bases between. CDR3 residues: CASSLRGVTEAFF. CDR3 DNA: TGTGCCAGCAGTTTACGGGGGGTGACTGAAGCTTTCTTT.

The chain joins TRBV3-1 (or the pseudogene TRBV3-2) to TRBJ2-6, with D possibly TRBD2 on 6 matching bases. CDR1 LGHDT and CDR2 YNNKEL come from the germline V gene (reference sequence). The CDR3 is 19 residues long. Deletions cut 1 base from V and 2 bases from J, with 18 bases between. CDR3 protein: CASSQVRGGLGTGANVLTF. The CDR3, as DNA: TGTGCCAGCAGCCAAGTCCGGGGAGGCCTGGGTACTGGGGCCAACGTCCTGACTTTC.

The chain links TRBV12-1 to TRBJ2-7; the DNA was not compared with TRBD2, the D call given in the table. TRBV12-1 has pseudogene status. This CDR3 is 13 amino acids long. CDR3 protein: CASSPGGDYEQYV. The CDR3 nucleotides are TGTGCCAGCAGCCCGGGGGGGGACTACGAGCAGTACGTC.

This clone was seen a single time. The chain employs TRBV15 and TRBJ2-7, with D maybe TRBD2 (6 bases). V lost 0 bases and J lost 4, with 10 bases in between. In germline, CDR1 is LNHNV, CDR2 YYDKDF (reference sequence). The CDR3 has 14 residues. CDR3 in DNA: TGTGCCACCAGCAGAGAGGCAGGGAGGTACGAGCAGTACTTC. Translated: CATSREAGRYEQYF.

The V call is TRBV28, the J call TRBJ2-2; D might be TRBD1 (6 bases). Per germline, CDR1 MDHEN and CDR2 SYDVKM. V gave up 5 bases and J gave up 4 bases, with 17 bases separating them. This CDR3 is built from 16 residues. For the CDR3, the DNA is TGTGCCAGCAGTGGCCTCACCGGGACATCCACCGGGGAGCTGTTTTTT. As protein: CASSGLTGTSTGELFF. The variable domain in full, with the rest retrieved from reference TRBV28 and TRBJ2-2, is DVKVTQSSRYLVKRTGEKVFLECVQDMDHENMFWYRQDPGLGLRLIYFSYDVKMKEKGDIPEGYSVSREKKERFSLILESASTNQTSMYLCASSGLTGTSTGELFFGEGSRLTVL.

The chain joins TRBV28 to TRBJ2-7, with TRBD2 as a possible D gene (5 bases). With 4 bases removed from V and 4 bases from J, the gap between germline ends came to 8 bases. The V gene's germline CDR1 is MDHEN and CDR2 SYDVKM. CDR3 length equals 12 residues. The CDR3 DNA follows: TGTGCCAGCAGTTCACCGGGGTACGAGCAGTACGTC. It specifies CASSSPGYEQYV.

V usage is TRBV7-9 and J usage is TRBJ1-1, with D unresolved. Per the germline V gene, CDR1 is SEHNR and CDR2 is FQNEAQ (reference sequence). Trimming left V 5 bases short and J 3 bases short, with 10 bases between. This CDR3 has 13 residues. The CDR3 loop is CASSEDRDTEAFF. CDR3 in DNA: TGTGCCAGCAGCGAAGATCGGGACACTGAAGCTTTCTTT.

The chain joins TRBV10-3 to TRBJ1-5, with 8 bases identical to TRBD1. V shed 0 bases, J shed 6 bases, and the junction held 7 bases outside the gene matches. The V gene's germline CDR1 is ENHRY and CDR2 SYGVKD. The CDR3 sequence is 16 residues long. In DNA, the CDR3 is TGTGCCATCAGTGAGTCACCCGGACAGGGAGGTCAGCCCCAGCATTTT. Protein: CAISESPGQGGQPQHF.

This chain connects TRBV13 to TRBJ1-2; D perhaps matches TRBD1 (6 bases). CDR3 length: 16 amino acids. The V gene's germline CDR1 is PRHDT and CDR2 FYEKMQ (reference sequence). The germline V and J ends were trimmed by 5 bases and 1 base, with 17 bases remaining between them. The CDR3 sequence is CASSPPRGQNNYGYTF. The CDR3 DNA reads as TGTGCCAGCAGCCCTCCGCGTGGACAGAATAACTATGGCTACACCTTC.

V and J are TRBV15 and TRBJ2-2, with 8 bases fitting TRBD1. Germline-derived CDR1 and CDR2 are LNHNV and YYDKDF (reference sequence). J was trimmed by 4 bases and V by 2 bases; bases with no gene match: 3. This CDR3 region has 15 residues. CDR3 in amino acids: CATSRQGAPTGELFF. Written as DNA, the CDR3 is TGTGCCACCAGCAGACAGGGGGCCCCCACCGGGGAGCTGTTTTTT.

This chain uses TRBV5-1 with TRBJ2-2; D ambiguous. Germline V gene sequence: CDR1 SGHRS, CDR2 YFSETQ. The CDR3 sequence is 13 residues long. V was shortened by 4 bases and J by 5 bases, with 9 bases between the two germline ends. The CDR3 sequence is CASSAGGTGELFF. CDR3 in DNA: TGCGCCAGCAGCGCAGGTGGGACCGGGGAGCTGTTTTTT.

The genes are TRBV5-1 and TRBJ1-4; 7 nucleotides match TRBD1. After removal of 4 bases from V and 7 bases from J, the junction contained 7 bases not matched to a gene. The germline V gene encodes CDR1 SGHRS and CDR2 YFSETQ. The CDR3 runs 14 residues. For the CDR3, the DNA is TGCGCCAGCAGCCGGAACAGGGGTAGTGAAAAACTGTTTTTT. This codes for CASSRNRGSEKLFF.

This chain links TRBV21-1 with TRBJ1-1; the table calls TRBD1, which could not be checked here. TRBV21-1 is reported as a pseudogene. This CDR3 is 19 amino acids long. The CDR3 loop reads CASSICLSFTGFPNTEAFF. The CDR3 coding sequence is TGTGCCAGCAGCATCTGCCTTTCTTTTACAGGGTTCCCGAACACTGAAGCTTTCTTT.

The chain joins TRBV5-1 to TRBJ2-1; 8 bases are shared with TRBD1. Germline V gives CDR1 SGHRS, CDR2 YFSETQ. The CDR3 runs to 15 residues. With V trimmed by 4 bases and J by 4 bases, 7 bases remained unmatched. The CDR3 DNA reads TGCGCCAGCAGCCCGGACAGGGTGGGGTACAATGAGCAGTTCTTC. Amino acids: CASSPDRVGYNEQFF.